This is a list of T cell receptor beta chains from one sample in a study of shared T cell receptors in the human thymus. Some clones are missing from TCRdb's copy, which holds only in-frame ones; the method was immunoSEQ multiplex PCR. The data show hundreds of thousands of clones, about 89% seen once. The same sample was also studied in work on human thymus T cells.

Sequenced sample: thymocytes. These receptors were collected from a boy younger than two with a congenital heart defect. CDR3s include the opening cysteine and the closing phenylalanine or tryptophan. Fields, in order: V gene, J gene, clone size, CDR3 protein. Clone size appears in some rows only: once, few, many, or a class for an expanded clone.

V gene: TRBV19; J gene: TRBJ2-7; clone size: .; CDR3 protein: CASSILASGDEQYF
V gene: TRBV20-1; J gene: .; clone size: .; CDR3 protein: CSAQQGYEQYF
V gene: TRBV6-6; J gene: TRBJ2-1; clone size: few; CDR3 protein: CASRQGQGVNEQFF
V gene: TRBV18; J gene: TRBJ2-1; clone size: .; CDR3 protein: CASSPPVRGGSYNEQFF
V gene: TRBV7-2; J gene: TRBJ2-7; clone size: .; CDR3 protein: CASRPLAGDYEQYF
V gene: TRBV19; J gene: TRBJ1-2; clone size: .; CDR3 protein: CASSNSDSAYGYTF
V gene: TRBV13; J gene: TRBJ2-7; clone size: .; CDR3 protein: CATRRAGGSNEQYF
V gene: TRBV30; J gene: .; clone size: .; CDR3 protein: CAYTPGRGESYEQYF
V gene: TRBV28; J gene: TRBJ2-7; clone size: .; CDR3 protein: CASSQYEQYF
V gene: TRBV14; J gene: TRBJ1-2; clone size: .; CDR3 protein: CASSHHRWWYGYTF
V gene: TRBV30; J gene: TRBJ1-6; clone size: .; CDR3 protein: CAWISRTGGNSPLHF
V gene: TRBV11-3; J gene: TRBJ2-7; clone size: .; CDR3 protein: CASSLEGWGQESYEQYF
V gene: TRBV28; J gene: TRBJ1-5; clone size: .; CDR3 protein: CASIETGNSLEQPQHF
V gene: TRBV30; J gene: TRBJ2-7; clone size: .; CDR3 protein: CAWSLSPPNEQYF
V gene: TRBV5-7; J gene: TRBJ2-1; clone size: once; CDR3 protein: CASSPVCRLSYNEQFF
V gene: TRBV4-3; J gene: TRBJ2-7; clone size: once; CDR3 protein: CASSQDPQGTYEQYF
V gene: TRBV14; J gene: TRBJ1-1; clone size: .; CDR3 protein: CAPDPLRVNTEAFF
V gene: TRBV14; J gene: TRBJ1-4; clone size: few; CDR3 protein: CASSRETGANEKLFF
V gene: TRBV5-1; J gene: TRBJ2-3; clone size: once; CDR3 protein: CASGKAARRSTDTQYF
V gene: TRBV28; J gene: TRBJ2-1; clone size: .; CDR3 protein: CASSSSRTRDRALGCEQFF
V gene: TRBV6-5; J gene: TRBJ2-1; clone size: .; CDR3 protein: CASSYGQGSYNEQFF
V gene: TRBV28; J gene: TRBJ1-1; clone size: .; CDR3 protein: CASSFGYTEAFF
V gene: TRBV29-1; J gene: TRBJ2-3; clone size: .; CDR3 protein: CSVEAVTSGRETQYF
V gene: TRBV7-9; J gene: TRBJ2-3; clone size: .; CDR3 protein: CASIPGQGTDTQYF
V gene: TRBV29-1; J gene: TRBJ2-3; clone size: once; CDR3 protein: CSVWTSGDSTDTQYF
V gene: TRBV19; J gene: TRBJ1-1; clone size: .; CDR3 protein: CASSIDAVRTEAFF
V gene: TRBV7-2; J gene: TRBJ2-7; clone size: .; CDR3 protein: CASSQADSSYEQYF
V gene: TRBV10-3; J gene: TRBJ2-1; clone size: .; CDR3 protein: CAISPWGGDKALYNEQFF
V gene: TRBV7-2; J gene: TRBJ1-5; clone size: .; CDR3 protein: CASSFGFREDQPQHF
V gene: TRBV29-1; J gene: TRBJ2-1; clone size: once; CDR3 protein: CSVPGTSGNEQFF
V gene: TRBV7-8; J gene: TRBJ2-4; clone size: .; CDR3 protein: CASSLAAGLAGGEIQYF
V gene: TRBV27; J gene: TRBJ2-7; clone size: .; CDR3 protein: CASSFLGTDHRTGKMSYEQYF
V gene: TRBV6-5; J gene: TRBJ2-5; clone size: .; CDR3 protein: CASSYSGQRPETQYF
V gene: TRBV28; J gene: TRBJ1-1; clone size: .; CDR3 protein: CASSSPTGLMNTEAFF
V gene: TRBV12-5; J gene: TRBJ1-1; clone size: .; CDR3 protein: CASGLVRDRGNTEAFF
V gene: TRBV7-9; J gene: TRBJ1-1; clone size: .; CDR3 protein: CASLEILTEAFF
V gene: TRBV2; J gene: TRBJ2-1; clone size: .; CDR3 protein: CASSPGLAGVLVGGFF
V gene: TRBV5-1; J gene: TRBJ2-3; clone size: .; CDR3 protein: CASSLSSTDTQYF
V gene: TRBV5-6; J gene: TRBJ1-2; clone size: .; CDR3 protein: CASSVGQDYGYTF
V gene: TRBV7-6; J gene: TRBJ2-5; clone size: .; CDR3 protein: CASSLAAYRGMIKTQYF